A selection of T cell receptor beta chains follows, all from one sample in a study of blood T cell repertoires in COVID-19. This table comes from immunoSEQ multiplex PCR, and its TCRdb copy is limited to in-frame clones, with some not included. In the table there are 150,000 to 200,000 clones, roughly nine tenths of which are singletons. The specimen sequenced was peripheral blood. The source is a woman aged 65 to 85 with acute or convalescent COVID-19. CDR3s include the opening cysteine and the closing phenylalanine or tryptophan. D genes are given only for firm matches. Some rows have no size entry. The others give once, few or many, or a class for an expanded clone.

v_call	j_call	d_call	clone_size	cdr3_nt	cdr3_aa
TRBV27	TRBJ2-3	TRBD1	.	TGTGCCAGCAGTTCGACAGGGGGCCACACAGATACGCAGTATTTT	CASSSTGGHTDTQYF
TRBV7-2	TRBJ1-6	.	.	TGTGCCAGCAATTACAGGGACCGGAATTCACCCCTCCACTTT	CASNYRDRNSPLHF
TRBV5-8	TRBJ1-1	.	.	TGTGCCAGCACCACGACAGCCATGAACACTGAAGCTTTCTTT	CASTTTAMNTEAFF
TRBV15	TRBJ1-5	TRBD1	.	TGTGCCACCAGCAGGGGACAGGGGGCGCATAGCAATCAGCCCCAGCATTTT	CATSRGQGAHSNQPQHF
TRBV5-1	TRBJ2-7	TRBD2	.	TGCGCCAGCAGCTTGGTTCTAGCGGGCGAGCAGTACTTC	CASSLVLAGEQYF
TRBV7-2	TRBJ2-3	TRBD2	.	TGTGCCAGCAGCTCAGAGGGGACTAGCGGGAAATTCACAGATACGCAGTATTTT	CASSSEGTSGKFTDTQYF
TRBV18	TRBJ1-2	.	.	TGTGCCAGCTCGCCTAACAGGGAAGGCTACACCTTC	CASSPNREGYTF
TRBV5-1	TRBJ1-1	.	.	TGCGCCAGCAGCTTGGACTTGGCGGGGGCTGAAGCTTTCTTT	CASSLDLAGAEAFF
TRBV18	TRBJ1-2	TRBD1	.	TGTGCCAGCTCACAAACGACAGGGGGAAACTATGGCTACACCTTC	CASSQTTGGNYGYTF
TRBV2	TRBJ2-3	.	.	TGTGCCAGCAGTGAAAGTGGAGGGTATCCCACAGATACGCAGTATTTT	CASSESGGYPTDTQYF
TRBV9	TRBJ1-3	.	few	TGTGCCAGCAGCGCCCAGACAGGCCCAACATTCTCTGGAAACACCATATATTTT	CASSAQTGPTFSGNTIYF
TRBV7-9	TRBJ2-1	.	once	TGTGCCAGCAGCTTAATAGCCGACAATGAGCAGTTCTTC	CASSLIADNEQFF
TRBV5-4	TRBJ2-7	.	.	TGTGCCAGCAGCCCGAACGCGGCGGCTGCCTACGAGCAGTACTTC	CASSPNAAAAYEQYF
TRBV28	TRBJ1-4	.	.	TGTGCCAGCAGTCTACCTCATGAAAAACTGTTTTTT	CASSLPHEKLFF
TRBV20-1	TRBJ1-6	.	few	TGCAGTGCTAGTCGCCAGGTCCATAATTCACCCCTCCACTTT	CSASRQVHNSPLHF
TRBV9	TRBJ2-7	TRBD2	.	TGTGCCAGCAGCGTGACTAGCGGGAGGGAATACGAGCAGTACTTC	CASSVTSGREYEQYF
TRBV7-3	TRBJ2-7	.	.	TGTGCCAGCAGCCCCGGGGGTAGAGGGGAGCAGTACTTC	CASSPGGRGEQYF
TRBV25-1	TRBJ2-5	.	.	TGTGCCAGCAGTGATCATCTGGGGCTTGGAGAGACCCAGTACTTC	CASSDHLGLGETQYF
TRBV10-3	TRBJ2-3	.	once	TGTGCCGTCGGGGTTCGCACAGATACGCAGTATTTT	CAVGVRTDTQYF
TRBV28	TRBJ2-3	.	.	TGTGCCAGCAGTCACCCGACTAGGAAATCTAGCACAGATACGCAGTATTTT	CASSHPTRKSSTDTQYF
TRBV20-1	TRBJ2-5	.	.	TGCAGTGCTAGTGGAGGAGGGGAAGAGACCCAGTACTTC	CSASGGGEETQYF
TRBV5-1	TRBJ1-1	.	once	TGCGCCAGCAGCTTGCCCGGGGTAGGTGAAGCTTTCTTT	CASSLPGVGEAFF
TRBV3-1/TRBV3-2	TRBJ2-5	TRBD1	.	TGTGCCAGCAGTCGCGGGACAGGGAATCAAGAGACCCAGTACTTC	CASSRGTGNQETQYF
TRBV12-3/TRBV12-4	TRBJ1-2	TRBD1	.	TGTGCCAGCAGTTCACAGGGGAACTATGGCTACACCTTC	CASSSQGNYGYTF
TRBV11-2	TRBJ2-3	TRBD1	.	TGTGCCAGCAGCTTAGTACGCCAGGGGGAAGATACGCAGTATTTT	CASSLVRQGEDTQYF
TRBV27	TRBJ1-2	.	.	TGTGCCAGCAGTTTAGGGGGGAGGGGCTACACCTTC	CASSLGGRGYTF
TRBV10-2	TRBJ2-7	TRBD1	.	TGCGCCAGCAGGGACAGGGAACGCGAGCAGTACTTC	CASRDREREQYF
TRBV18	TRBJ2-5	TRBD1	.	TGTGCCAGCTCGTTGGACAGGCCAATAGAGACCCAGTACTTC	CASSLDRPIETQYF
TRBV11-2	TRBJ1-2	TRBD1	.	TGTGCCAGCAGCTCAGGGGGCAATCGCTATGGCTACACCTTC	CASSSGGNRYGYTF
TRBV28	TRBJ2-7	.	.	TGTGCCAGCAGGGGTGTCCAGGGTGTCTACGAGCAGTACTTC	CASRGVQGVYEQYF
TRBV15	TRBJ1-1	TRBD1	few	TGTGCCACCAGCAGATTAAGGACAGGGGCGAACACTGAAGCTTTCTTT	CATSRLRTGANTEAFF
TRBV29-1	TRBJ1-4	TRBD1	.	TGCAGCGTTGGGATTACAGGGGAACTGTTTTTT	CSVGITGELFF
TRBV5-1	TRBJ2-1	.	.	TGCGCCAGCAGCGTCTCCGGGACTGTATACAATGAGCAGTTCTTC	CASSVSGTVYNEQFF
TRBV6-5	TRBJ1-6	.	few	TGTGCCAGCAGCTCTCTCGATTCACCCCTCCACTTT	CASSSLDSPLHF
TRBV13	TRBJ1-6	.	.	TGTGCCAGCAGCGTGACAGCCTCAAATTCACCCCTCCACTTT	CASSVTASNSPLHF
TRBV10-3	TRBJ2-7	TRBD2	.	TGTGCCATCAGTGCGGTAGCGGGAGGGAGCGAGCAGTACTTC	CAISAVAGGSEQYF
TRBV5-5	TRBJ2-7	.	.	TGTGCCAGCAGCTTGGACTACAGGGCGTACGAGCAGTACTTC	CASSLDYRAYEQYF
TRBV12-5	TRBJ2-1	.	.	TGTGCTAGTGGTTCGCCGCCCGCCAGCAATGAGCAGTTCTTC	CASGSPPASNEQFF
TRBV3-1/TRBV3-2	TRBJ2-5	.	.	TGTGCCAGCAGCCAGGGGGCTGTAAAGACCCAGTACTTC	CASSQGAVKTQYF